This T cell receptor beta chain came from a study of T cells in localized non-small cell lung cancer. The table came from immunoSEQ multiplex PCR; TCRdb's copy has only in-frame clones and leaves some out. The sample has 50,000 to 60,000 clones; 85% to 90% are singletons. This clone was detected only a few times. The source was PBMCs, collected before any cancer treatment. This receptor was taken from a female donor with stage II lung adenocarcinoma.

CDR3 DNA: TGTGCCATCAGAATGGTCGGTTCACCCCTCCACTTT. Its protein is CAIRMVGSPLHF. This chain joins TRBV7-9 and TRBJ1-6, with D hard to call. The germline V gene has CDR1 SEHNR and CDR2 FQNEAQ (reference sequence). The V and J ends lost 10 bases and 9 bases respectively, with 13 bases between them. The CDR3 contains 12 residues.